This TCR beta chain appears in the sequencing data of a study of T cell repertoires in cytomegalovirus infection. Across the whole study: Indications of both CMV infection and matching HLA type were provided by public TCR beta signatures. Study conclusions and caveats: Totalled public TCR beta family frequency picked out people who carried CMV plus the relevant HLA. The ex vivo response was dominated by HLA-C-restricted CMV-specific TCR beta clonotypes.

MiXCR, run by TCRdb on the reads, gives a single entry per CDR3 protein. The table has over 300,000 distinct CDR3 sequences, over 7.5% seen once. Germline CDR1 LGHNA, CDR2 YSLEER. V was pared by 0 bases and J by 0 bases, with 14 bases between. This CDR3 is built from 17 residues. Comment on this clonotype: The antigen remains undetermined.

The chain has TRBV4-3 and TRBJ1-2, with no clear D. This TCR derives from a human donor in good health (CMV status not recorded). Some clones in this sample may be carry-over from other donors' samples. Sequencing was carried out using PBMCs. CDR3 amino acids: CASSQDMIGRSNYGYTF. The CDR3 DNA follows: TGCGCCAGCAGCCAAGATATGATCGGGCGGTCTAACTATGGCTACACCTTC.